This TCR beta chain derives from a study of T cell changes during pregnancy in multiple sclerosis. This table comes from immunoSEQ multiplex PCR, and its TCRdb copy is limited to in-frame clones, with some not included. The top ten clones hold over 10% of a sample with tens of thousands of clones, around 90% of them seen once. This clone was seen a single time. The V end was cut by 7 bases, the J end by 1 base, with 12 bases between. The CDR3 is 14 residues long. This clonotype was obtained from a female donor with multiple sclerosis, enrolled in a pregnancy study. The J gene is TRBJ1-5, the V gene TRBV5-3, with D possibly TRBD1 on 6 matching bases. TRBV5-3 is an ORF for which the function is uncertain. The sequences come from CD8+ T cells from peripheral blood mononuclear cells, collected after pregnancy. The CDR3 sequence: CARQGNGSNQPQHF. CDR3 bases: TGTGCCAGACAGGGGAATGGAAGCAATCAGCCCCAGCATTTT.